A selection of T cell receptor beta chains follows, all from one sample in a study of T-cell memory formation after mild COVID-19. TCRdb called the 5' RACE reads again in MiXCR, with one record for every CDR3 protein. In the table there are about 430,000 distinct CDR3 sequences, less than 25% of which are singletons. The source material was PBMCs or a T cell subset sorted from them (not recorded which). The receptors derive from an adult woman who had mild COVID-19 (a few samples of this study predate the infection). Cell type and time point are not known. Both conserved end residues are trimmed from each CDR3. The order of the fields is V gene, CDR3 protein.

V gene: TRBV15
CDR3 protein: ATSRVSLFIPRNTEAF

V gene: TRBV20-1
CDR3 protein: SASGTGVGVEQY

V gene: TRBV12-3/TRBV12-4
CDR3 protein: ASSWGGMNTEAF

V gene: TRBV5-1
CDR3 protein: ASSLERASYEQY

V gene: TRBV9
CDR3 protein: ASSRNFPGANGELF

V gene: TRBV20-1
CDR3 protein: SAYRRQGYYGYT

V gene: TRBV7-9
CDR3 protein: ASSRPNRQED

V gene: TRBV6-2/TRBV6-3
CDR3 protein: ASSPLGLVTGELF

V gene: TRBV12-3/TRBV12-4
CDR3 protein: ASTWDRPYTDTQY

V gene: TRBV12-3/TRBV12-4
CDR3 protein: ASSLVGQISPLH

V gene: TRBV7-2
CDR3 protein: ASSLAGTATSNEQF

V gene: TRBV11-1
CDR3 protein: ASSAVVRTEAF

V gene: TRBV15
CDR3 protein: ATSRALSGHHYEQY

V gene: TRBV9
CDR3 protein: ASSVDLGIYGYT

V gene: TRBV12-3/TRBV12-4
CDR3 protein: ASSFSERRAYGYT

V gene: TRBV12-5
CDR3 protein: ASGLVLGAALAKNIQY

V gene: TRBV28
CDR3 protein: ASRPEDGTPPYGELF

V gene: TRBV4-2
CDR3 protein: ASSNWAGNTYEQY

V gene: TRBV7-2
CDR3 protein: ASSPTPGYNEQF

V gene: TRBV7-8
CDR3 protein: ASSLRREGTDTQY

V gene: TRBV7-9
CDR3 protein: ASSSDWISWA

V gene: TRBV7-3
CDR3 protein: ASSLSGGLDSGANVLT

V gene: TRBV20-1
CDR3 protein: SAREYTGFNQPQH

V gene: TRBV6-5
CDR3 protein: ASSYSRGSNSPLH

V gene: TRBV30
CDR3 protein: AGGVRGRKTYEQY

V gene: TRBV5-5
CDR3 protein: ASSSHVDLTYEQY

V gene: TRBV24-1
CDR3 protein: ATSDLTGTSTDTQY

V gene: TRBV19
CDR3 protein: ASSIDLRINYGYT

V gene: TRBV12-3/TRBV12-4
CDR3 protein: ASSLAYTGELF

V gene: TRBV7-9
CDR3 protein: ASSLRQGNEKLF

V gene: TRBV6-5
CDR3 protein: ASYEGAQETQY

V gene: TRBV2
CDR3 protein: ASRRREETNTEAF

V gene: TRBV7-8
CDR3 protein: ASSSTPMGQASGANVLT

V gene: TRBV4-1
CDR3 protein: ASSQEGTRNQPQH

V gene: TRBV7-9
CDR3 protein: ASSVRDYYGYT

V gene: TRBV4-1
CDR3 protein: ASSLFANSYEQY

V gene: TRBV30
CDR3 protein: AWSVFGRGISTDTQY

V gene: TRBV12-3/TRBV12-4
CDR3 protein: ASSYPFGGVYGYT

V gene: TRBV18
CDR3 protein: ASSPVSGSGNTIY

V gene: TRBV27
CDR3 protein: ASSLGIAKNIQY

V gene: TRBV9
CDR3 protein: ASSVSSVETQY

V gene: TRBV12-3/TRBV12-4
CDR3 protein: ASSFPRTSGIYEQY

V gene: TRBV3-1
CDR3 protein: ASSQRTQY

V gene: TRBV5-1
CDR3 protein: ASSLASRSEAF

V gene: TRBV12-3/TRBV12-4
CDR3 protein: ASSNILDGYT

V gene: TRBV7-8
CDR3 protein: ASSSPDRATTDTQY

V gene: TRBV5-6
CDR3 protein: ASSRDTTYGYT

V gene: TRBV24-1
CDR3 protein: ATSANPRGKAGELF

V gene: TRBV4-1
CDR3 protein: ASSQLDILSYNEQF

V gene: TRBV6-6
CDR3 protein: ASSYGGAVLETQY

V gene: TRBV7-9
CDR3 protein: ASSSGQGALWGYT

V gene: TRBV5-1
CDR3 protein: ASSSYRGQTQY

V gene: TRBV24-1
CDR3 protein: ATNKTGSLYGYT

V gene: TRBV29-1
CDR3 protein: SVEGTEETQY

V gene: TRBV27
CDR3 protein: ASSRGQGDVTGELF

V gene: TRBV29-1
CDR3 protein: SVVVLSGMY

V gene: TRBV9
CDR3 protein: ASSGDRGTNTGELF